The T cell receptor (beta chain) under discussion was sequenced for a study of cytomegalovirus exposure and HLA in healthy donors. CDR1 SGHNT and CDR2 YYREEE come from the germline V gene (reference sequence). CDR3 size: 18 residues. V shed 6 bases and J 2 bases; nucleotides not matched to a gene: 15. The PCR had 60 Vbeta and 13 Jbeta primers. Only in-frame clones appear in the TCRdb table, and some are missing; sequencing was by immunoSEQ multiplex PCR. The profile shows about 120,000 clones, roughly 80% of them singletons. The sequence derives from a man aged 30-40 years in good health and CMV-seropositive. Sequenced input: PBMCs. This chain joins TRBV5-4 and TRBJ2-2, with 8 bases that match TRBD1. CDR3 sequence (DNA): TGTGCCAGCACCCCGAGGGGCAGGGGGCCCCTAAACACCGGGGAGCTGTTTTTT. Residues: CASTPRGRGPLNTGELFF.